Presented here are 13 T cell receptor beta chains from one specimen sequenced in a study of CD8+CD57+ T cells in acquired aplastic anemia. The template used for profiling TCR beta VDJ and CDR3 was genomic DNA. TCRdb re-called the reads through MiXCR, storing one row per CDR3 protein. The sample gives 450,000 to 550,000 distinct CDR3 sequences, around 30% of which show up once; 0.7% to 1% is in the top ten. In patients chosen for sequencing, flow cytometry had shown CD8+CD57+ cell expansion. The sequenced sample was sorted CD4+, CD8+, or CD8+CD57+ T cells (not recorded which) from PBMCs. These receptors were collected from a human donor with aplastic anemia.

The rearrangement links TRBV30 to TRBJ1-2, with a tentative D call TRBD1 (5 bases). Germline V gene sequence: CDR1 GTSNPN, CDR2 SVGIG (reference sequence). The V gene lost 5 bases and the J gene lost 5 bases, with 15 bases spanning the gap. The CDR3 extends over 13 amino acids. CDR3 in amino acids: CAWALDRIYGYTF. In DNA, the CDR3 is TGTGCCTGGGCCCTCGACAGAATTTATGGCTACACCTTC.

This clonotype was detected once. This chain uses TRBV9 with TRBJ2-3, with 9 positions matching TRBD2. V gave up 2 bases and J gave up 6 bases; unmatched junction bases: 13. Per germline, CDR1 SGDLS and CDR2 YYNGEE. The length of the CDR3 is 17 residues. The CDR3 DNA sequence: TGTGCCAGCAGCGTGGGGAGTAGCGGGAGAATTGGGGATACGCAGTATTTT. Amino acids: CASSVGSSGRIGDTQYF.

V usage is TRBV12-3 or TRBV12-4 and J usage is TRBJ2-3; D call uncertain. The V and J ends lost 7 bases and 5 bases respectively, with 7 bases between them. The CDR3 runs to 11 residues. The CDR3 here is CASTGRDTQYF. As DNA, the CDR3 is TGTGCCAGCACCGGTCGAGATACGCAGTATTTT.

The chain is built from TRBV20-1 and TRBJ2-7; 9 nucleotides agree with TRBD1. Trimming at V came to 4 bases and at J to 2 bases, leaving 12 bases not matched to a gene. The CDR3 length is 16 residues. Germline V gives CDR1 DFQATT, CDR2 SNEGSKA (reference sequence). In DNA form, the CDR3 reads TGCAGTGCTACTTCTTCTGGACAGGGGCGCCCCTACGAGCAGTACTTC. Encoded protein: CSATSSGQGRPYEQYF.

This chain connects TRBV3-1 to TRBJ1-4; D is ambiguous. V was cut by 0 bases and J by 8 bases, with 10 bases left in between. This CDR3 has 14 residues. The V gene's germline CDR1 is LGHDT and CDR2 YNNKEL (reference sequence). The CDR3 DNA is TGTGCCAGCAGCCAAGATTTGACTAGCGAAAAACTGTTTTTT. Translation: CASSQDLTSEKLFF.

The CDR3 loop is CSARGGRGFAGDTQYF. The DNA of the CDR3 is TGCAGTGCTAGAGGGGGGCGCGGCTTTGCCGGAGATACGCAGTATTTT. The genes are TRBV20-1 and TRBJ2-3, with D perhaps TRBD1 (6 bases). Germline V gene data show CDR1 as DFQATT and CDR2 as SNEGSKA (reference sequence). Trimming stripped 1 base from V and 5 bases from J, with 19 bases between. The CDR3 runs 16 residues.

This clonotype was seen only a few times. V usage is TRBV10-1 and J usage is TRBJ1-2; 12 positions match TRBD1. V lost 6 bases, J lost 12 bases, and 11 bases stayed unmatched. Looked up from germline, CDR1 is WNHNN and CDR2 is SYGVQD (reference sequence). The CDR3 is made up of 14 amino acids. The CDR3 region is CASRVGTGGSGNTF. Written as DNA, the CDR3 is TGCGCCAGCAGAGTAGGGACAGGGGGCTCTGGAAACACCTTC.

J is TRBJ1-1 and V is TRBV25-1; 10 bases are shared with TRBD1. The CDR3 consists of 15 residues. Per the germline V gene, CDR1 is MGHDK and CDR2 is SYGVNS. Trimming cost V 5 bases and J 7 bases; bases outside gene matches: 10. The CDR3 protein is CASSLRTGGGFEAFF. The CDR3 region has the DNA TGTGCCAGCAGTTTAAGGACAGGGGGAGGGTTTGAAGCTTTCTTT. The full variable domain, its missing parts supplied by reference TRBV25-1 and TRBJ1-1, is EADIYQTPRYLVIGTGKKITLECSQTMGHDKMYWYQQDPGMELHLIHYSYGVNSTEKGDLSSESTVSRIRTEHFPLTLESARPSHTSQYLCASSLRTGGGFEAFFGQGTRLTVV.

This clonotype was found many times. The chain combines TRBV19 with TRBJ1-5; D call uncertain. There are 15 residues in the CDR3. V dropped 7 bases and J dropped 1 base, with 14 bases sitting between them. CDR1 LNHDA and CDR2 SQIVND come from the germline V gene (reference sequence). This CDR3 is CASTSTRGSNQPQHF. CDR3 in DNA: TGTGCCAGTACCTCGACACGAGGGAGCAATCAGCCCCAGCATTTT.

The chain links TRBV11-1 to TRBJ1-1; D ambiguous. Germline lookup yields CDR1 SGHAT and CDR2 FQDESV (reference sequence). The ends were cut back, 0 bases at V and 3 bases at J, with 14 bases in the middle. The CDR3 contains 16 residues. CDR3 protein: CASSLARFGRDTEAFF. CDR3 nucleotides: TGTGCCAGCAGCTTAGCGCGATTCGGACGCGACACTGAAGCTTTCTTT.

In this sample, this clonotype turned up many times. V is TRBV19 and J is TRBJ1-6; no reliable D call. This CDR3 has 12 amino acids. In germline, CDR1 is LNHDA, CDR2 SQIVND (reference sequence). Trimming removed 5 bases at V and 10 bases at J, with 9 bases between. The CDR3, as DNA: TGTGCCAGTAGTGTTGTTGGGTCACCCCTCCACTTT. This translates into CASSVVGSPLHF.

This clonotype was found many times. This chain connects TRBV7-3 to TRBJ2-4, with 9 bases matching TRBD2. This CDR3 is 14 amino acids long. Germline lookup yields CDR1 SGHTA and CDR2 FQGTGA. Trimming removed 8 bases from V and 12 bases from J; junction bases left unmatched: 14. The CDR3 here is CASRTGGTSKTQYF. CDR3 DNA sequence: TGTGCCAGCCGAACTGGAGGGACTAGCAAAACTCAGTACTTC.

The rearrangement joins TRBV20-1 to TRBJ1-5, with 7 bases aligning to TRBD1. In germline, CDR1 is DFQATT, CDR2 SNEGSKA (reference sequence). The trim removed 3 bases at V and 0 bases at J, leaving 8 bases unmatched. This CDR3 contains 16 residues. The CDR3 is CSARKGQPYSNQPQHF. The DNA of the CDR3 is TGCAGTGCTAGGAAGGGACAGCCTTATAGCAATCAGCCCCAGCATTTT.